Below, 9 T cell receptor beta chains from the same sample are listed, as sequenced in a study of blood T cells in healthy people across ages. Then a second PCR, running roughly 6 to 11 cycles, was carried out with a sample-barcoded 5' primer and a J-beta primer mix. TCRdb redid the calling of the 5' RACE reads with MiXCR, one entry per CDR3 protein. In the table there are around 1.5 million distinct CDR3 sequences, roughly 59% of which are singletons. Sequencing was done on a sample of blood. Receptor source: a man aged 18 to 30 in good health.

The genes are TRBV2 and TRBJ1-2, with D perhaps TRBD1 (5 bases). Between the trimmed V and J ends, which lost 6 bases and 4 bases, there was a span of 15 bases. Germline loops: CDR1 SNHLY, CDR2 FYNNEI. The CDR3 length is 14 residues. The CDR3 nucleotides read TGTGCCAGCAGCCTCGAACGACAGTCCTATGGCTACACCTTC. Encoded protein: CASSLERQSYGYTF.

The J gene is TRBJ2-1, the V gene TRBV20-1, with 8 nucleotides matching TRBD2. Germline-derived CDR1 and CDR2 are DFQATT and SNEGSKA (reference sequence). This CDR3 contains 15 residues. V shed 3 bases, J shed 8 bases, and the junction held 12 bases outside the gene matches. CDR3 sequence (DNA): TGCAGTGCTAGCCACCGTCGGGGGGGCTTAGATGAGCAGTTCTTC. Translation: CSASHRRGGLDEQFF.

This chain joins TRBV27 and TRBJ2-3, with TRBD2 matching over 8 bases. V trimming: 0 bases; J trimming: 2 bases; junction bases outside the gene matches: 4. CDR3 size: 16 residues. The germline V gene has CDR1 MNHEY and CDR2 SMNVEV (reference sequence). The CDR3 loop is CASSLSGTRLTDTQYF. The CDR3 DNA is TGTGCCAGCAGTTTATCAGGGACTAGACTCACAGATACGCAGTATTTT.

J is TRBJ1-5 and V is TRBV7-6; 7 positions match TRBD1. J gave up 1 base and V 2 bases, and 8 bases lay outside the gene matches. CDR3 length equals 17 residues. Germline lookup yields CDR1 SGHVS and CDR2 FNYEAQ. The CDR3 DNA sequence: TGTGCCAGCAGCTTATACCCCAAGGGACAGAGCAATCAGCCCCAGCATTTT. Encoded protein: CASSLYPKGQSNQPQHF.

J is TRBJ2-7 and V is TRBV9, with D tentatively TRBD1 or TRBD2 (6 bases each). The better agreement between TRBJ2-5 and the DNA end casts doubt on the J call. The CDR3 is 14 amino acids. Looked up from germline, CDR1 is SGDLS and CDR2 is YYNGEE. For the CDR3, the DNA is TGTGCCAGCAGCGTGAAGGGGGGACAAGAGACCCAGTACTTC. As protein: CASSVKGGQETQYF.

The chain uses TRBV6-5 and TRBJ2-7; 7 bases map to TRBD2. This CDR3 contains 11 residues. The germline V gene encodes CDR1 MNHEY and CDR2 SVGAGI. V shed 2 bases and J 9 bases; nucleotides not matched to a gene: 1. CDR3 coding DNA: TGTGCCAGCAGTTACGGGGAGGGGCAGTACTTC. As protein: CASSYGEGQYF.

The sample holds many counts of this clonotype. The chain recombines TRBV6-5 with TRBJ2-7; D tentatively fits TRBD1 or TRBD2 (5 bases each). The CDR3 is 14 residues long. The V gene lost 6 bases and the J gene lost 3 bases, with 15 bases spanning the gap. The germline CDR1 and CDR2 sequences are MNHEY and SVGAGI. The CDR3 reads CASSPRGSGYEQYF. CDR3 in DNA: TGTGCCAGCAGCCCCCGGGGCTCGGGCTACGAGCAGTACTTC.

This clonotype was seen only a few times. The chain uses TRBV29-1 and TRBJ1-4; D may be TRBD1 (5 bases). CDR1 and CDR2 from the germline V gene are SQVTM and ANQGSEA. This CDR3 is 13 amino acids long. Trimming took off 4 bases at V and 7 bases at J, with 13 bases between the two ends. CDR3 amino acids: CSVVGGDREKLFF. As DNA, the CDR3 is TGCAGCGTTGTTGGAGGGGATCGTGAAAAACTGTTTTTT.

The genes are TRBV20-1 and TRBJ2-1; D call uncertain. Gene TRBJ2-7 matches the end of the DNA better, so the J call may be wrong. CDR1 is DFQATT, CDR2 SNEGSKA, per germline (reference sequence). There are 11 residues in the CDR3. For the CDR3, the DNA is TGCAGTCCCTCCCAGGCGGCCGAGCAGTACTTC. Residues: CSPSQAAEQYF.